This T cell receptor beta chain was identified in a study of blood T cell repertoires in COVID-19. Profiling relied on immunoSEQ multiplex PCR, and the TCRdb table lists in-frame clones only, not all of them. Among around 200,000 clones listed, about 86% were seen once. V gave up 4 bases and J gave up 7 bases, with 12 bases separating them. This CDR3 comprises 13 residues. Germline CDR1 and CDR2: SGDLS and YYNGEE. Donors were grouped by their self-reported clinical history. Within 2 weeks before study entry, exposed participants met a COVID-19 case. Input material: PBMCs or T cells enriched from blood (not recorded which). The chain uses TRBV9 and TRBJ2-1, with D perhaps matching TRBD2 (5 bases). The sequence derives from a woman aged 25-40 years who had been exposed to COVID-19. CDR3 protein: CASSPQRVNEQFF. CDR3 nucleotides: TGTGCCAGCAGCCCCCAGAGGGTAAATGAGCAGTTCTTC. The whole variable domain, filled in from reference TRBV9 and TRBJ2-1, reads DSGVTQTPKHLITATGQRVTLRCSPRSGDLSVYWYQQSLDQGLQFLIQYYNGEERAKGNILERFSAQQFPDLHSELNLSSLELGDSALYFCASSPQRVNEQFFGPGTRLTVL.